Listed below are T cell receptor beta chains from one sample, sequenced in a study of OX40 agonist ivuxolimab in advanced cancers. The method was immunoSEQ multiplex PCR; TCRdb's version includes in-frame clones alone and lacks a portion of them. The sample gives roughly 64,000 clones, approximately 78% of which show up once; just under 5% is in the top ten. Material: CD4+ or CD8+ T cells sorted from blood, obtained in a trial of the OX40 agonist ivuxolimab. These receptors were taken from an adult with an advanced solid tumor such as melanoma, head and neck, liver or kidney cancer. The CDR3 runs from the conserved cysteine through the conserved F or W. D genes are given only for firm matches. Rows may omit the clone size; those that give it use once, few, many or a size class.

CDR3: CASSQATSGSDEQFF
DNA: TGCGCCAGCAGCCAAGCGACTAGCGGGAGCGATGAGCAGTTCTTC
J: TRBJ2-1
size: -
D: TRBD2
V: TRBV4-3

CDR3: CASSPSGRERTEQYF
DNA: TGTGCCAGCTCACCATCCGGCAGGGAGCGGACCGAGCAGTACTTC
J: TRBJ2-7
size: few
D: -
V: TRBV18

CDR3: CASRSSGGTEAFF
DNA: TGTGCCAGCAGATCTTCAGGAGGAACTGAAGCTTTCTTT
J: TRBJ1-1
size: -
D: -
V: TRBV2

CDR3: CAWNQPGRRVEAFF
DNA: TGTGCCTGGAACCAACCGGGCCGACGGGTTGAAGCTTTCTTT
J: TRBJ1-1
size: -
D: -
V: TRBV30

CDR3: CASSTGLAGGGETQYF
DNA: TGTGCCAGTAGTACCGGACTAGCGGGGGGTGGAGAGACCCAGTACTTC
J: TRBJ2-5
size: -
D: TRBD2
V: TRBV19

CDR3: CASSKWGGQAATEAFF
DNA: TGTGCCAGCAGCAAGTGGGGCGGACAGGCGGCCACTGAAGCTTTCTTT
J: TRBJ1-1
size: few
D: TRBD1
V: TRBV11-3

CDR3: CASSLLFHQPQHF
DNA: TGTGCCAGCAGCTTACTCTTCCATCAGCCCCAGCATTTT
J: TRBJ1-5
size: -
D: -
V: TRBV7-2

CDR3: CASSSPPGQRTNYGYTF
DNA: TGTGCCAGTAGTTCGCCCCCGGGACAGAGAACTAACTATGGCTACACCTTC
J: TRBJ1-2
size: -
D: TRBD1
V: TRBV19

CDR3: CASSADSYEQYF
DNA: TGTGCCAGCAGCGCAGACAGCTACGAGCAGTACTTC
J: TRBJ2-7
size: -
D: -
V: TRBV11-3

CDR3: CASSLAGGPGTGELFF
DNA: TGTGCCAGCAGCTTAGCGGGAGGGCCCGGCACCGGGGAGCTGTTTTTT
J: TRBJ2-2
size: -
D: TRBD2
V: TRBV7-3

CDR3: CASSQEKPGTAPYEQYF
DNA: TGCGCCAGCAGCCAAGAGAAACCCGGGACAGCCCCCTACGAGCAGTACTTC
J: TRBJ2-7
size: -
D: TRBD1
V: TRBV4-3

CDR3: CASRGDFNSPLHF
DNA: TGTGCCAGCAGAGGGGATTTCAATTCACCCCTCCACTTT
J: TRBJ1-6
size: -
D: -
V: TRBV6-1

CDR3: CASSLEGSLGTEAFF
DNA: TGCGCCAGCAGCTTGGAAGGGTCCCTTGGAACTGAAGCTTTCTTT
J: TRBJ1-1
size: many
D: -
V: TRBV5-1

CDR3: CASSLGQSNEQYF
DNA: TGCGCCAGCAGTCTGGGACAGTCTAACGAGCAGTACTTC
J: TRBJ2-7
size: -
D: TRBD1
V: TRBV5-1

CDR3: CASRRPGQGSAFF
DNA: TGTGCCAGCAGGCGCCCGGGACAGGGGTCAGCTTTCTTT
J: TRBJ1-1
size: -
D: TRBD1
V: TRBV6-5

CDR3: CASSEGRVAHSPLHF
DNA: TGTGCCAGCAGTGAGGGGCGGGTAGCACATTCACCCCTCCACTTT
J: TRBJ1-6
size: -
D: -
V: TRBV25-1

CDR3: CASSLTGATEAFF
DNA: TGTGCCAGTAGCCTTACAGGGGCCACTGAAGCTTTCTTT
J: TRBJ1-1
size: -
D: TRBD1
V: TRBV19

CDR3: CASSPQTLRDTQYF
DNA: TGTGCCAGCTCACCACAAACCCTTCGAGATACGCAGTATTTT
J: TRBJ2-3
size: -
D: -
V: TRBV18

CDR3: CASGRGLGEQYF
DNA: TGTGCCAGCGGTAGGGGGTTAGGCGAGCAGTACTTC
J: TRBJ2-7
size: -
D: -
V: TRBV5-8

CDR3: CASSSRFSAIYF
DNA: TGTGCCAGCAGTTCTAGATTCTCGGCCATATATTTT
J: TRBJ1-3
size: -
D: -
V: TRBV6-5

CDR3: CASRFCRGQGQINYGYTF
DNA: TGTGCAAGTCGCTTTTGTCGGGGACAGGGGCAGATTAACTATGGCTACACCTTC
J: TRBJ1-2
size: few
D: -
V: TRBV12-2

CDR3: CASSEAVYEQYF
DNA: TGTGCCAGCAGTGAAGCGGTCTACGAGCAGTACTTC
J: TRBJ2-7
size: -
D: -
V: TRBV2

CDR3: CASSLLSSGNTIYF
DNA: TGTGCCAGCAGCTTGCTGAGTTCTGGAAACACCATATATTTT
J: TRBJ1-3
size: -
D: -
V: TRBV7-2

CDR3: CASSLWTGNTIYF
DNA: TGTGCCAGCAGCTTATGGACTGGAAACACCATATATTTT
J: TRBJ1-3
size: -
D: -
V: TRBV7-6

CDR3: CASTTSTGGNYGYTF
DNA: TGTGCCAGTACTACTTCGACGGGGGGAAACTATGGCTACACCTTC
J: TRBJ1-2
size: -
D: -
V: TRBV19

CDR3: CASRMTGSSYNEQFF
DNA: TGTGCCAGCAGGATGACAGGGTCCTCCTACAATGAGCAGTTCTTC
J: TRBJ2-1
size: -
D: TRBD1
V: TRBV6-1

CDR3: CASSLGATYEQYF
DNA: TGTGCCAGCAGCTTAGGGGCCACCTACGAGCAGTACTTC
J: TRBJ2-7
size: -
D: -
V: TRBV11-2